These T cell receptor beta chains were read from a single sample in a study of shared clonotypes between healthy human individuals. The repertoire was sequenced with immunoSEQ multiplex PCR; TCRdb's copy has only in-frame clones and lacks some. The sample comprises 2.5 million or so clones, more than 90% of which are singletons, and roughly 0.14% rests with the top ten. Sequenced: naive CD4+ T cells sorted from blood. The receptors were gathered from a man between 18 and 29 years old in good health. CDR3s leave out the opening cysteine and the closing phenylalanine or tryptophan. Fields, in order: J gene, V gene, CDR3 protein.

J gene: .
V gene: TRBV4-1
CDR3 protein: ASSQEPASSYEQY

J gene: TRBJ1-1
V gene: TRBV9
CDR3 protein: ASSAGGGGSTEAF

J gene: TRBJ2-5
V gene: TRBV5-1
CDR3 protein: ASSAGTGGEETQY

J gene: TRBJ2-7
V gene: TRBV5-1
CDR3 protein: ASRKTLGPYEQY

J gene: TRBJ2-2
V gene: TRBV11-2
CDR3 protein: ASSPRFGGETGELF

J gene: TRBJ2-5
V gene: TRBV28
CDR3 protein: ASSPRSPQQETQY

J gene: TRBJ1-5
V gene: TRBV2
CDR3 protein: ASKGTRDQPQH

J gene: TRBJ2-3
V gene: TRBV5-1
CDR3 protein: ATRGREEDTQY

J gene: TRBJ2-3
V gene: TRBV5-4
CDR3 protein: ASSNPLGLAGFGTTDTQY

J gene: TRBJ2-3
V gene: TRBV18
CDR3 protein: ASSLGLGAGDTQY

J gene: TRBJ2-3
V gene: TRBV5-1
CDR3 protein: ASSSEGQGDTQY

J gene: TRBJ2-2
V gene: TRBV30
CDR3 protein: AWSQGAYTGELF

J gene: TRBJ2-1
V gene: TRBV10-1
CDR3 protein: ASSDGDGKTYNEQF

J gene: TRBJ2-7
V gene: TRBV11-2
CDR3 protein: ASGRSWGAERWY

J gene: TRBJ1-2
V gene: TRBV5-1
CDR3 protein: ASSLDGQGLQGYT

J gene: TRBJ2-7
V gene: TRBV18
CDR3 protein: ASSSMGGTGPYEQY

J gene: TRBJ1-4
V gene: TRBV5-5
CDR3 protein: ASSLDQLINEKLF

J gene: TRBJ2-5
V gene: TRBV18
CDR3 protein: ASSPLPGGRQETQY

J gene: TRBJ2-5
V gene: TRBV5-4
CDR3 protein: ASSLGLAGAQETQY

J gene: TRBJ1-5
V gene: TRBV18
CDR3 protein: ASSPTDRGNQPQH

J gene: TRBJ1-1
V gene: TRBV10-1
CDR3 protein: ASSEGPSEAF

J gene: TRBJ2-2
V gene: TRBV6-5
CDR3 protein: ASTRQGKNTGELF

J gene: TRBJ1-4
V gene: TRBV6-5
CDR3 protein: ASSLGRDWNEKLF

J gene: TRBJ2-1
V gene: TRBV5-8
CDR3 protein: ASSLLRGGSNEQF

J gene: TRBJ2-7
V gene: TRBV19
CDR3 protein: ASSTLGTALYEQY

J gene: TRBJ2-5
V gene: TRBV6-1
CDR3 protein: ASSEDYRQAAGETQY

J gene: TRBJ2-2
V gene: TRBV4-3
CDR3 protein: ASSQEFIAALTTGELF

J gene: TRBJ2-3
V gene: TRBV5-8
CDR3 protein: ASSLVQRDVTDTQY